This T cell receptor beta chain originates from a study of blood T cell repertoires in COVID-19. Study at large: Samples of COVID-19 (acute and convalescent) were obtained from the United States, Italy and Spain. The cDNA or gDNA used as material had been derived from T cells, B-cell-depleted T cells, or PBMCs.

This clone showed up many times. One end of the junction varies from germline; a read error may be responsible. From germline, CDR1 is SSHAT and CDR2 FNYEAQ (reference sequence). The CDR3 sequence is 15 residues long. Authors' processing steps: Reference gene primer amplification gave estimated nucleated cell counts. Assay: immunoSEQ multiplex PCR; the TCRdb copy retains only in-frame clones and omits some. Clone size and V and J calls were adopted from that table, with D and trimming inferred from the DNA. Among fewer than 250,000 clones, roughly four fifths were seen once, and the ten largest hold around 11%.

The chain couples TRBV7-7 to TRBJ2-2; 8 bases map to TRBD1. This sequence was found in a woman between 45 and 65 years old with acute or convalescent COVID-19. The material sequenced was peripheral blood. The CDR3 DNA sequence: TGTGCTAGCAGCCCCGGGACAGGCGATACCGGGGAGCTGTTTTTT. This translates into CASSPGTGDTGELFF.